This T cell receptor (beta chain) originates from a study of metastatic and nonmetastatic thyroid tumors. Study information: Repertoires from blood and tumor or nodule tissue of malignant and benign thyroid patients were compared.

Thyroid surgery had not been preceded by any treatment in any patient. Trimming removed 3 bases from V and 5 bases from J, with 14 bases in between. Germline CDR1 MNHEY, CDR2 SMNVEV (reference sequence). The CDR3 sequence is 14 residues long. Notes on the study in general: TCR beta diversity was reportedly significantly higher in malignant thyroid tumors than benign nodules, in blood and tumor.

In the study's own analysis: Variation in CDR3 across clinicopathological groups served as the basis for constructing a distant-metastasis classifier in papillary thyroid cancer. Through MiXCR, TCRdb re-clonotyped the PCR reads. TCRdb, not the original authors, processed these V and J calls. The sample lists fewer than 40,000 clones, around a third occurring once. Remarks on this clone: Its cognate antigen is unknown.

This clonotype was obtained from a female donor with papillary thyroid cancer or a benign thyroid nodule (not recorded which). Some clones in this sample may be carry-over from other donors' samples. Material: tumor tissue. The chain has TRBV27 and TRBJ2-7; a possible D gene is TRBD2 (7 bases). This CDR3 reads CASSFLRGGNEQYF. Here the CDR3 DNA reads TGTGCCAGCAGTTTCCTTAGGGGGGGGAACGAGCAGTACTTC.